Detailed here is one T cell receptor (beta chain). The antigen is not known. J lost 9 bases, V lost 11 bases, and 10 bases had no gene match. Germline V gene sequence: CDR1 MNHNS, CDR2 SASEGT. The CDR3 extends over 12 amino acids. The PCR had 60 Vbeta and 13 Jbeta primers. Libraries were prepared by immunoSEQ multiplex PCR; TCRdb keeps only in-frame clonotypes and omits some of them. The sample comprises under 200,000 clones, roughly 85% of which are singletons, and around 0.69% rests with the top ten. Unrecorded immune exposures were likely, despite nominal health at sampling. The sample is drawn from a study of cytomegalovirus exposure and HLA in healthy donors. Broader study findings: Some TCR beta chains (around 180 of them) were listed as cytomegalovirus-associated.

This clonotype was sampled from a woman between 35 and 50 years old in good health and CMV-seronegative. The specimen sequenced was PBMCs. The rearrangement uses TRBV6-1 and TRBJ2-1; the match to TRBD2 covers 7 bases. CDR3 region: CAGGGGVGEQFF. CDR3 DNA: TGTGCCGGAGGCGGGGGAGTCGGTGAGCAGTTCTTC.